A single sample is the source of the 2 T cell receptor beta chains below, sequenced in a study of blood T cell repertoires in COVID-19. The data were produced by immunoSEQ multiplex PCR, yet TCRdb's version contains in-frame clones alone and is incomplete. The table lists 260,000 or so clones, around 90% of them singletons. Sequenced input: peripheral blood. These receptors originate from a human donor in a cohort sampled during active COVID-19.

In this sample, this clone turned up once. The rearrangement joins TRBV14 to TRBJ2-3; 7 bases agree with TRBD2. This CDR3 has 17 amino acids. CDR1 and CDR2 from the germline V gene are SGHDN and FVKESK. J gave up 2 bases and V 2 bases, and 10 bases lay outside the gene matches. The CDR3 spells CASSQLPSGPLTDTQYF. CDR3 nucleotides: TGTGCCAGCAGCCAACTCCCTAGCGGTCCTCTCACAGATACGCAGTATTTT.

In its sample, this clone was seen a few times. The chain is built from TRBV5-4 and TRBJ1-6, with TRBD1 matching 7 bases. The V gene's germline CDR1 is SGHNT and CDR2 YYREEE (reference sequence). The CDR3 loop spans 14 amino acids. After removal of 4 bases from V and 6 bases from J, the junction contained 4 bases not matched to a gene. This CDR3 reads CASSGGQFNSPLHF. As DNA, the CDR3 is TGTGCCAGCAGCGGGGGACAGTTTAATTCACCCCTCCACTTT. Complete variable domain (other parts from reference TRBV5-4 and TRBJ1-6): ETGVTQSPTHLIKTRGQQVTLRCSSQSGHNTVSWYQQALGQGPQFIFQYYREEENGRGNFPPRFSGLQFPNYSSELNVNALELDDSALYLCASSGGQFNSPLHFGNGTRLTVT.